Listed here are 13 T cell receptor beta chains from one sample, sequenced in a study of shared clonotypes between healthy human individuals. Terminally differentiated effector memory CD45RA+ cells were excluded from the naive CD8 cells, which were CD45RO-negative and positively selected for CCR7. TCRdb's table, derived via immunoSEQ multiplex PCR, lists solely in-frame clones and lacks some. This sample has hundreds of thousands of clones, with about 95% found just once. What was sequenced was naive CD8+ T cells sorted from blood. These receptors all come from a woman in her twenties or thirties in good health.

This clone was observed a single time. Within the sample, other DNA sequences also encode this same CDR3. The V gene is TRBV27, the J gene TRBJ1-5, with unresolved D. The length of the CDR3 is 14 residues. V was pared by 3 bases and J by 4 bases, with 10 bases between. The germline V gene has CDR1 MNHEY and CDR2 SMNVEV (reference sequence). CDR3: CASSFGGSNQPQHF. As DNA, the CDR3 is TGTGCCAGCAGTTTTGGAGGGTCAAATCAGCCCCAGCATTTT.

The V and J genes are TRBV13 and TRBJ2-7; 12 bases align to TRBD2. The CDR3 extends over 17 amino acids. V dropped 4 bases and J dropped 0; count of bases not matched to a gene: 7. Germline CDR1 PRHDT, CDR2 FYEKMQ (reference sequence). CDR3: CASSSPGTSGYSYEQYF. The CDR3 DNA reads TGTGCCAGCAGCTCCCCCGGGACTAGCGGGTACTCCTACGAGCAGTACTTC. The variable domain in full, completed from reference TRBV13 and TRBJ2-7, reads AAGVIQSPRHLIKEKRETATLKCYPIPRHDTVYWYQQGPGQDPQFLISFYEKMQSDKGSIPDRFSAQQFSDYHSELNMSSLELGDSALYFCASSSPGTSGYSYEQYFGPGTRLTVT.

This rearrangement joins TRBV10-3 to TRBJ2-3; weak D call: TRBD1 (6 bases). Trimming took off 8 bases at V and 0 bases at J, with 15 bases between the two ends. Germline assignment: CDR1 ENHRY and CDR2 SYGVKD. The CDR3 consists of 15 residues. CDR3 sequence (DNA): TGTGCCATCCAGGATAGTGGACAGAGCACAGATACGCAGTATTTT. Translating gives CAIQDSGQSTDTQYF.

The chain recombines TRBV7-9 with TRBJ2-7; TRBD1 matches 7 bases. Germline V gene lookup returns CDR1 SEHNR and CDR2 FQNEAQ (reference sequence). J gave up 4 bases and V 6 bases, and 6 bases lay outside the gene matches. CDR3 length: 13 residues. The CDR3 DNA reads TGTGCCAGCAGGGGACAGTCCAAGTACGAGCAGTACTTC. This gives the protein CASRGQSKYEQYF.

The chain combines TRBV6-6 with TRBJ2-7, with D tentatively TRBD1 (6 bases). Germline CDR1 is MNHNY and CDR2 is SVGAGI (reference sequence). This CDR3 region has 14 residues. The V end lost 0 bases, the J end lost 2 bases, and 8 bases lay between the germline ends. The CDR3 DNA follows: TGTGCCAGCAGTTACTCACAGGGCCCCTACGAGCAGTACTTC. This sequence encodes CASSYSQGPYEQYF.

The chain uses TRBV27 and TRBJ2-1; maybe TRBD2 (6 bases). V lost 1 base and J lost 2, with 12 bases in between. This CDR3 contains 16 residues. The germline V gene has CDR1 MNHEY and CDR2 SMNVEV (reference sequence). For the CDR3, the DNA is TGTGCCAGCAGTTTATATACCGGGGGAGCCTACAATGAGCAGTTCTTC. It codes for CASSLYTGGAYNEQFF.

The chain recombines TRBV13 with TRBJ2-1; D unresolved. Trimming took 6 bases from V and 5 from J, leaving 17 bases between them. The CDR3 totals 15 residues. Germline CDR1 reads PRHDT; CDR2 reads FYEKMQ (reference sequence). This chain's CDR3 is CASRALQDPNNEQFF. CDR3 nucleotides: TGTGCCAGCAGAGCCCTTCAAGACCCAAACAATGAGCAGTTCTTC. Filled out from reference TRBV13 and TRBJ2-1, the complete variable domain reads AAGVIQSPRHLIKEKRETATLKCYPIPRHDTVYWYQQGPGQDPQFLISFYEKMQSDKGSIPDRFSAQQFSDYHSELNMSSLELGDSALYFCASRALQDPNNEQFFGPGTRLTVL.

This sequence joins TRBV13 and TRBJ2-1; D unclear. Deletions cut 3 bases from V and 4 bases from J, with 13 bases between. Germline-derived CDR1 and CDR2 are PRHDT and FYEKMQ (reference sequence). This CDR3 spans 15 amino acids. CDR3 amino acids: CASSFPRVGYNEQFF. DNA of the CDR3: TGTGCCAGCAGCTTTCCGCGCGTGGGGTACAATGAGCAGTTCTTC. The complete variable domain, with remaining parts taken from reference TRBV13 and TRBJ2-1, reads AAGVIQSPRHLIKEKRETATLKCYPIPRHDTVYWYQQGPGQDPQFLISFYEKMQSDKGSIPDRFSAQQFSDYHSELNMSSLELGDSALYFCASSFPRVGYNEQFFGPGTRLTVL.

The chain couples TRBV2 to TRBJ2-7; perhaps TRBD2 as D (7 bases). V gave up 7 bases and J gave up 4 bases, with 20 bases separating them. This CDR3 spans 15 amino acids. Germline lookup yields CDR1 SNHLY and CDR2 FYNNEI. The CDR3 sequence is CASKVWGGAKYEQYF. CDR3 bases: TGTGCCAGCAAGGTTTGGGGGGGCGCGAAATACGAGCAGTACTTC.

The chain carries TRBV19 and TRBJ1-1; D is perhaps TRBD1 (5 bases). Trimming took 7 bases from V and 3 from J, leaving 12 bases between them. Germline values: CDR1 LNHDA, CDR2 SQIVND (reference sequence). The CDR3 extends over 13 amino acids. CDR3 DNA sequence: TGTGCCAGTAAGGATCTAGGGGACACTGAAGCTTTCTTT. It translates to CASKDLGDTEAFF.

The chain employs TRBV28 and TRBJ2-7; 8 nucleotides agree with TRBD2. Germline V gene data show CDR1 as MDHEN and CDR2 as SYDVKM. Unmatched junction bases numbered 16, after V lost 2 bases and J lost 4 bases. The CDR3 has 18 residues. In nucleotides, the CDR3 is TGTGCCAGCAGTTTAATGGGCAGTGGGGGGCGGGAGGAGTACGAGCAGTACTTC. Encoded protein: CASSLMGSGGREEYEQYF.

The V gene is TRBV29-1, the J gene TRBJ2-7, with a possible D match to TRBD2 (7 bases). V was trimmed by 7 bases and J by 0 bases, leaving 22 bases between them. Germline loops: CDR1 SQVTM, CDR2 ANQGSEA. The CDR3 is made up of 16 amino acids. This CDR3 reads CSAQGGSGPTSYEQYF. DNA of the CDR3: TGCAGCGCCCAAGGGGGTAGCGGGCCTACCTCCTACGAGCAGTACTTC.

The V gene is TRBV19, the J gene TRBJ1-1; no reliable D call. Germline V gene lookup returns CDR1 LNHDA and CDR2 SQIVND (reference sequence). The CDR3 covers 14 residues. Trimming took 3 bases from V and 1 from J, leaving 9 bases between them. The CDR3 DNA reads TGTGCCAGTAGTATCGGTCTCTGGAACACTGAAGCTTTCTTT. The encoded protein is CASSIGLWNTEAFF.